The T cell receptor (beta chain) under discussion was sequenced for a study of blood T cell repertoires in COVID-19. Study context: Acute and convalescent COVID-19 specimens originated in the United States, Italy and Spain.

In the source study's methods: Scientists estimated how many nucleated cells there were by amplifying reference gene primers. Clones were sequenced by immunoSEQ multiplex PCR, and TCRdb holds only the in-frame ones, with some missing. V and J calls and clone size are those listed in that table; D and trimming were worked out from the DNA. Of 210,000 or so clones detected, about four fifths appear once; the ten largest clones hold roughly 5%. Living in 24 US areas, the participants were between roughly 18 and 90 years of age. Participants' own reports of clinical history determined their cohort assignment. The CDR3 loop spans 14 amino acids. Germline V lookup: CDR1 MNHEY, CDR2 SVGAGI. The ends lost 6 bases at V and 4 bases at J; junction bases unmatched: 7.

The receptor comes from a woman aged 50 to 60 who had been exposed to COVID-19. V usage is TRBV6-5 and J usage is TRBJ1-1, with 8 bases lining up with TRBD1. Sequencing input: PBMCs or T cells enriched from blood (not recorded which). The CDR3 nucleotides are TGTGCCAGCAGGGGACAGGAATTAAGCACTGAAGCTTTCTTT. Protein sequence: CASRGQELSTEAFF.